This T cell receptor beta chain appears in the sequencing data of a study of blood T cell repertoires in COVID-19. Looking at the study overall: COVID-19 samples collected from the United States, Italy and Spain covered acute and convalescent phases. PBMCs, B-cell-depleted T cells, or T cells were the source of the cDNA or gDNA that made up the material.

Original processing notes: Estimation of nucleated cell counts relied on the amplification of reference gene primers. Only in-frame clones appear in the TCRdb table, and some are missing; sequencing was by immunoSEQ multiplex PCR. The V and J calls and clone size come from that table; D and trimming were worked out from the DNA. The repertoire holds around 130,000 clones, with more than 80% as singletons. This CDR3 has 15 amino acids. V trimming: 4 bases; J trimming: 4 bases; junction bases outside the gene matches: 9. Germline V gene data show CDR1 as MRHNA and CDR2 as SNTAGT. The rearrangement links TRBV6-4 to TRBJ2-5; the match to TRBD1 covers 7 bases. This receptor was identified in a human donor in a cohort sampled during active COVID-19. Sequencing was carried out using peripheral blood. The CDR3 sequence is CASSGNRGNRETQYF. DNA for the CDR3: TGTGCCAGCAGTGGGAACAGGGGCAATCGAGAGACCCAGTACTTC.